The clone carrying this T cell receptor beta chain has a single count. What it recognizes is unknown. Trimming took 6 bases from V and 2 from J; bases not matched to a gene: 7. This CDR3 region has 15 residues. Germline CDR1 reads SQVTM; CDR2 reads ANQGSEA. This specimen comes from a study of T cells in localized non-small cell lung cancer. Study-wide findings and caveats: Density of T cells in blood, when higher, went with longer overall survival. Uninvolved adjacent lung had the highest recorded T cell clonality, with tumor below it. Paired adjacent lung recovered a median approximately 57 of the top 100 tumor clones.

Measured with immunoSEQ multiplex PCR; TCRdb has only the in-frame clones, and not every one. The sample holds around 1,100 clones, around a third seen once. The V call is TRBV29-1, the J call TRBJ2-6; TRBD1 matches at 7 bases. The receptor was derived from a male donor aged 60 or over with stage I squamous cell lung carcinoma. Material: lung tumor tissue, obtained before any cancer treatment. CDR3 residues: CSVADGTAGANVLTF. Written as DNA, the CDR3 is TGCAGCGTCGCAGATGGGACAGCTGGGGCCAACGTCCTGACTTTC.